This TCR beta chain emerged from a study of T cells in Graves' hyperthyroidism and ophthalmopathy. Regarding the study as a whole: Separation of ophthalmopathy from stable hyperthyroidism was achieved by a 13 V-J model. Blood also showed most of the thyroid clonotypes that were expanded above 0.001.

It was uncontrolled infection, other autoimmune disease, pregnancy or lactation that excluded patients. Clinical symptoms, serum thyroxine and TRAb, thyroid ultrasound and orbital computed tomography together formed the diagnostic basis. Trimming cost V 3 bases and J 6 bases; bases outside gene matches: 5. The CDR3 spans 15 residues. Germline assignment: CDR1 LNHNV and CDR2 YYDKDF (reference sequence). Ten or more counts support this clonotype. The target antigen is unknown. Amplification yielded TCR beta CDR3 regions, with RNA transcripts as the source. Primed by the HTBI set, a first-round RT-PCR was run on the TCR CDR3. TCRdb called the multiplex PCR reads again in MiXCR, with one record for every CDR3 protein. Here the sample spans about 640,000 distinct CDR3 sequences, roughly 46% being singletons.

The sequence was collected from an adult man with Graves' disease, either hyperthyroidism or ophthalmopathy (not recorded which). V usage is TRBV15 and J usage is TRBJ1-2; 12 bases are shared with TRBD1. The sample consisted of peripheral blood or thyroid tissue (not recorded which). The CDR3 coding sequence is TGTGCCACCAGCAGGGGACAGGGGGCGCATGATGGCTACACCTTC. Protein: CATSRGQGAHDGYTF.